The 24 T cell receptor beta chains below come from one sample, sequenced in a study of T cells in Graves' hyperthyroidism and ophthalmopathy. Amplification of TCR beta CDR3 regions used RNA as the template. The HTBI primer set served for first-round RT-PCR of the TCR CDR3. Each CDR3 protein gets one entry after TCRdb re-called the multiplex PCR reads with MiXCR. The repertoire consists of some 490,000 distinct CDR3 sequences, with under 25% occurring once and the leading ten covering approximately 49%. Sequences were obtained from blood. The receptor set was obtained from a woman in her 70s with Graves' ophthalmopathy.

The rearrangement joins TRBV12-3 or TRBV12-4 to TRBJ1-6; D gene uncertain. The V gene lost 5 bases and the J gene lost 6 bases, with 14 bases spanning the gap. The CDR3 runs to 15 residues. CDR3 nucleotides: TGTGCCAGCAGTGAGATTGGGCCAGCTAATTCACCCCTCCACTTT. Its protein is CASSEIGPANSPLHF.

This clonotype was picked up a small number of times. V is TRBV10-3 and J is TRBJ1-1; no clear D. Trimming left V 0 bases short and J 9 bases short, with 11 bases between. The CDR3 extends over 13 amino acids. The germline CDR1 and CDR2 sequences are ENHRY and SYGVKD. The CDR3 DNA is TGTGCCATCAGTGAGTCGACATCTATTCAAGCTTTCTTT. This codes for CAISESTSIQAFF.

The chain is built from TRBV10-3 and TRBJ1-2; 10 positions agree with TRBD1. The ends lost 2 bases at V and 4 bases at J; junction bases unmatched: 4. Germline V gives CDR1 ENHRY, CDR2 SYGVKD. The CDR3 has 15 residues. CDR3 sequence reads: CAISEPGQGIYGYTF. The CDR3 nucleotides are TGTGCCATCAGTGAGCCGGGACAGGGGATCTATGGCTACACCTTC.

This clonotype was seen a few times. This chain links TRBV2 with TRBJ2-1, with D possibly being TRBD2 (6 bases). The CDR3 consists of 14 residues. Deletions cut 9 bases from V and 0 bases from J, with 12 bases between. Germline V CDR1 and CDR2: SNHLY, FYNNEI. CDR3 amino acids: CARGSGSSYNEQFF. The CDR3 region has the DNA TGTGCCAGAGGAAGCGGGTCCTCCTACAATGAGCAGTTCTTC.

This chain uses TRBV12-3 or TRBV12-4 with TRBJ2-5; the match to TRBD1 covers 7 bases. The CDR3 consists of 14 residues. Trimming cost V 0 bases and J 5 bases; bases outside gene matches: 3. Here the CDR3 DNA reads TGTGCCAGCAGTTTAGCGACAGGGTCCGAGACCCAGTACTTC. Amino acid sequence: CASSLATGSETQYF.

This clonotype was observed at least ten times. The V and J genes are TRBV2 and TRBJ1-6; maybe TRBD1 (5 bases). This CDR3 spans 14 amino acids. The V gene's germline CDR1 is SNHLY and CDR2 FYNNEI. The germline V and J ends were trimmed by 4 bases and 8 bases, with 12 bases remaining between them. CDR3 sequence reads: CASSAKGRDSPLHF. CDR3 coding DNA: TGTGCCAGCAGTGCAAAGGGGCGCGATTCACCCCTCCACTTT.

V gene TRBV7-2 combines with J gene TRBJ1-2; no firm D call. Trimming stripped 7 bases from V and 0 bases from J, with 9 bases between. Per the germline V gene, CDR1 is SGHTA and CDR2 is FQGNSA. This CDR3 has 13 residues. The CDR3 reads CASKDRTNYGYTF. DNA for the CDR3: TGTGCCAGCAAGGACCGTACTAACTATGGCTACACCTTC.

This clonotype has only a few counts. The chain has TRBV7-9 and TRBJ2-4; TRBD1 matches at 8 bases. CDR3 length equals 14 residues. V shed 5 bases, J shed 3 bases, and the junction held 3 bases outside the gene matches. CDR1 and CDR2 (germline): SEHNR, FQNEAQ (reference sequence). CDR3 nucleotides: TGTGCCAGCAGCCGGGACAGGAACAAAAACATTCAGTACTTC. Its protein is CASSRDRNKNIQYF.

This clonotype was seen only a few times. The chain links TRBV6-1 to TRBJ2-1; TRBD2 matches at 10 bases. V was pared by 2 bases and J by 0 bases, with 10 bases of the junction left unmatched. CDR3 length: 19 amino acids. CDR1 is MNHNS and CDR2 is SASEGT in the germline V gene. Here the CDR3 DNA reads TGTGCCAGCAGTGAACCGGGACTAGCGTGGGTTAGCTCCTACAATGAGCAGTTCTTC. It specifies CASSEPGLAWVSSYNEQFF.

This clonotype was counted a few times. J is TRBJ1-2 and V is TRBV3-1; D gene ambiguous. With 0 bases removed from V and 8 bases from J, the gap between germline ends came to 10 bases. CDR3 length equals 13 residues. The V gene's germline CDR1 is LGHDT and CDR2 YNNKEL (reference sequence). CDR3 coding DNA: TGTGCCAGCAGCCAAGAGGTTGGGGTCGGCTACACCTTC. The encoded protein is CASSQEVGVGYTF.

Many counts were recorded for this clonotype. The chain is built from TRBV12-3 or TRBV12-4 and TRBJ2-1; D is possibly TRBD2 (6 bases). V lost 5 bases to trimming and J lost 12 bases, with 11 bases between them. This CDR3 is built from 11 residues. The CDR3 DNA reads TGTGCCAGCAGTACCGGGACTCGGCAGTTCTTC. This gives the protein CASSTGTRQFF.

The CDR3 region is CASRSRTGDTGELFF. CDR3 DNA sequence: TGTGCCAGCCGATCGAGGACAGGGGACACCGGGGAGCTGTTTTTT. The chain combines TRBV6-2 or TRBV6-3 with TRBJ2-2; 9 bases map to TRBD1. Germline V lookup: CDR1 MNHEY, CDR2 SVGEGT. This CDR3 is built from 15 residues. The ends lost 8 bases at V and 3 bases at J; junction bases unmatched: 7.

The chain links TRBV20-1 to TRBJ2-1; D is uncertain. The CDR3 consists of 11 residues. From germline, CDR1 is DFQATT and CDR2 SNEGSKA (reference sequence). V gave up 5 bases and J gave up 9 bases, with 11 bases separating them. CDR3 amino acids: CSAPKAAEQFF. The CDR3 nucleotides are TGCAGTGCTCCAAAGGCGGCTGAGCAGTTCTTC.

This clonotype appeared a few times. The genes are TRBV20-1 and TRBJ1-5, with D unclear. Germline CDR1 is DFQATT and CDR2 is SNEGSKA (reference sequence). The CDR3 has 15 amino acids. Between the trimmed V and J ends, which lost 5 bases and 6 bases, there was a span of 20 bases. This chain's CDR3 is CSALGRVRYSQPQHF. The CDR3 DNA follows: TGCAGTGCTCTTGGGCGGGTTCGGTATAGTCAGCCCCAGCATTTT.

This clonotype was detected only a few times. V usage is TRBV27 and J usage is TRBJ1-5, with D uncertain. The germline V and J ends were trimmed by 3 bases and 2 bases, with 8 bases remaining between them. CDR3 size: 14 residues. Germline loops: CDR1 MNHEY, CDR2 SMNVEV (reference sequence). This chain's CDR3 is CASSFPWGNQPQHF. CDR3 nucleotide sequence: TGTGCCAGCAGTTTCCCCTGGGGCAATCAGCCCCAGCATTTT.

This clonotype was picked up a small number of times. The rearrangement links TRBV6-2 or TRBV6-3 to TRBJ1-1; 9 positions match TRBD1. The CDR3 is 13 residues long. CDR1 and CDR2 from the germline V gene are MNHEY and SVGEGT. J was trimmed by 7 bases and V by 4 bases; bases with no gene match: 4. The CDR3 reads CASSSLTGGEAFF. The CDR3 bases are TGTGCCAGCAGTTCCCTGACAGGGGGTGAAGCTTTCTTT.

This clonotype was counted between two and nine times. J is TRBJ2-7 and V is TRBV29-1; TRBD1 matches at 9 bases. The junction had 3 bases not matched to a gene; V was cut back by 3 bases and J by 9 bases. The CDR3 covers 11 residues. Germline CDR1 reads SQVTM; CDR2 reads ANQGSEA. The CDR3 coding sequence is TGCAGCGTTGATGAGGACAGGGGGCAGTACTTC. This sequence encodes CSVDEDRGQYF.

This clonotype was recorded a few times. V is TRBV7-8 and J is TRBJ2-6; D may be TRBD1 (5 bases). Germline CDR1 and CDR2: SGHVS and FQNEAQ. This CDR3 contains 14 residues. Trimming left V 11 bases short and J 0 bases short, with 11 bases between. The CDR3 DNA sequence: TGTGCCGGCCGACAGACCTCTGGGGCCAACGTCCTGACTTTC. It translates to CAGRQTSGANVLTF.

This clonotype showed up many times. This chain uses TRBV12-3 or TRBV12-4 with TRBJ2-7, with D perhaps matching TRBD2 (5 bases). V shed 3 bases and J shed 4 bases, with 13 bases lying between them. The CDR3 extends over 14 amino acids. CDR3 sequence: CASSLGGRGYEQYF. CDR3 DNA sequence: TGTGCCAGCAGTTTGGGTGGGAGAGGTTACGAGCAGTACTTC.

The V call is TRBV5-4, the J call TRBJ2-1, with 11 bases identical to TRBD1. Unmatched junction bases numbered 3, after V lost 0 bases and J lost 7 bases. CDR3 length equals 15 residues. The germline gives CDR1 SGHNT, CDR2 YYREEE (reference sequence). Here the CDR3 reads CASSLDGTGGNEQFF. DNA of the CDR3: TGTGCCAGCAGCTTGGACGGGACAGGGGGGAATGAGCAGTTCTTC.

This clonotype was recorded at least ten times. The J gene is TRBJ1-2, the V gene TRBV19; maybe TRBD1 (5 bases). Germline V CDR1 and CDR2: LNHDA, SQIVND (reference sequence). V dropped 3 bases and J dropped 4 bases, with 12 bases sitting between them. The CDR3 totals 14 residues. For the CDR3, the DNA is TGTGCCAGTAGTATTGCCCAGGGCAGCTATGGCTACACCTTC. Translating it yields CASSIAQGSYGYTF. The complete variable domain, with remaining parts taken from reference TRBV19 and TRBJ1-2, reads DGGITQSPKYLFRKEGQNVTLSCEQNLNHDAMYWYRQDPGQGLRLIYYSQIVNDFQKGDIAEGYSVSREKKESFPLTVTSAQKNPTAFYLCASSIAQGSYGYTFGSGTRLTVV.

V is TRBV10-2 and J is TRBJ1-2; D might be TRBD1 (6 bases). The V and J ends lost 0 bases and 5 bases respectively, with 10 bases between them. This CDR3 is 14 amino acids long. The germline V gene encodes CDR1 WSHSY and CDR2 SAAADI. The CDR3: CASSESGDIYGYTF. The CDR3 nucleotides read TGCGCCAGCAGTGAGTCTGGGGACATATATGGCTACACCTTC.

At least ten counts were recorded for this clonotype. This chain joins TRBV6-1 and TRBJ1-1, with D unresolved. Germline V gene data show CDR1 as MNHNS and CDR2 as SASEGT. Deletions cut 1 base from V and 10 bases from J, with 10 bases between. CDR3 length equals 12 residues. CDR3 coding DNA: TGTGCCAGCAGTGAAGTCCGTCGGGGAGCTTTCTTT. Protein: CASSEVRRGAFF.

This clonotype has only a few counts. V usage is TRBV27 and J usage is TRBJ1-1, with TRBD1 identical over 10 bases. Looked up from germline, CDR1 is MNHEY and CDR2 is SMNVEV (reference sequence). The CDR3 has 14 residues. V trimming: 6 bases; J trimming: 6 bases; junction bases outside the gene matches: 7. CDR3 DNA: TGTGCCAGCAGGGGACAGGGGAACACTGCTGAAGCTTTCTTT. Translating gives CASRGQGNTAEAFF.